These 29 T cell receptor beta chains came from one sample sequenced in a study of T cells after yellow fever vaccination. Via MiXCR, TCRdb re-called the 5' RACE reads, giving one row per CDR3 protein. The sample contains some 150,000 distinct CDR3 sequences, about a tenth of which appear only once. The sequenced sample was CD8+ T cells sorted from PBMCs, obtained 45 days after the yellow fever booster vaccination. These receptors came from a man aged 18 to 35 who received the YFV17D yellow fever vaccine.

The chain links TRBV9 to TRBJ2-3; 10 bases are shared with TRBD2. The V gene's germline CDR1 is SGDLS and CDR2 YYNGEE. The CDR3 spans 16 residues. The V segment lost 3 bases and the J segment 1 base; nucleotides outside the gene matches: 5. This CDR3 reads CASSEDLAGGTDTQYF. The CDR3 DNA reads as TGTGCCAGCAGCGAGGATCTAGCGGGGGGCACAGATACGCAGTATTTT.

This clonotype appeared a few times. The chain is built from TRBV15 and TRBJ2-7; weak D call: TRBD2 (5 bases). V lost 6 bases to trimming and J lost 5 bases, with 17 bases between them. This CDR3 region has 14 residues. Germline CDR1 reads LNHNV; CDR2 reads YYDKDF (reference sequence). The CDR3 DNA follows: TGTGCCACCAGTGAGGGCAAACCCTGGGACGAGCAGTACTTC. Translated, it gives CATSEGKPWDEQYF.

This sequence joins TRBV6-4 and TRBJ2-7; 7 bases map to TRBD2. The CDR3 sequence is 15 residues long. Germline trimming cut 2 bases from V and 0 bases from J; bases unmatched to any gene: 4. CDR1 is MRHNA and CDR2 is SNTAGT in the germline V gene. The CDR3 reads CASSDPGLISYEQYF. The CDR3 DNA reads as TGTGCCAGCAGTGACCCGGGACTAATCTCCTACGAGCAGTACTTC.

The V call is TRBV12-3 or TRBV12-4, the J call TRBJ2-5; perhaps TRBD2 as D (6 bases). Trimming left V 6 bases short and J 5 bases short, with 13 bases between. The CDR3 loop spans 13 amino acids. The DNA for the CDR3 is TGTGCCAGCAGCCCGGGAGAGGACGAGACCCAGTACTTC. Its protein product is CASSPGEDETQYF.

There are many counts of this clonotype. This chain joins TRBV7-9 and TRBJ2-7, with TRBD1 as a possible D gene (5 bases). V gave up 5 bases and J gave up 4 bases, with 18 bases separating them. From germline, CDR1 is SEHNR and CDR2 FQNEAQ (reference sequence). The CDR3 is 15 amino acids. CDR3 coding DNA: TGTGCCAGCAGCGGGGCCCCGGATTTGGGGTACGAGCAGTACTTC. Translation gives CASSGAPDLGYEQYF.

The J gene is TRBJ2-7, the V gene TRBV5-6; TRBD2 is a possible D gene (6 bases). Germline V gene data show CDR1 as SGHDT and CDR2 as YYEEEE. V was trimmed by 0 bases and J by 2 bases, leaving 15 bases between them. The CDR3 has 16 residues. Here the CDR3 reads CASSLEPGGEAYEQYF. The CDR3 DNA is TGTGCCAGCAGCTTGGAGCCTGGCGGGGAAGCCTACGAGCAGTACTTC.

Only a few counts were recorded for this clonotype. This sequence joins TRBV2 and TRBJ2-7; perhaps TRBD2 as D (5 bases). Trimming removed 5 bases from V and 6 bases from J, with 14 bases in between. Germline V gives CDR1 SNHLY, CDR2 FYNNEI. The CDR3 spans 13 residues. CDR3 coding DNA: TGTGCCAGCAGTCCCTCCTCGGCGGGCGAGCAGTACGTC. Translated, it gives CASSPSSAGEQYV.

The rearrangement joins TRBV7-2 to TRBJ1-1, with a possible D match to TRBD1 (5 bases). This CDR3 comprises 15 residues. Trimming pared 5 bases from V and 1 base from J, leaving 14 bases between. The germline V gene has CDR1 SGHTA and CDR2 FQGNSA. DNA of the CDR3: TGTGCCAGCAGCCCACGCGGGGGTGGGAACACTGAAGCTTTCTTT. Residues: CASSPRGGGNTEAFF.

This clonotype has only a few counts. In DNA, the CDR3 is TGTGCCAGCAGCCCGCAGTCGGCCTACAATGAGCAGTTCTTC. As protein: CASSPQSAYNEQFF. V is TRBV5-4 and J is TRBJ2-1, with D unresolved. This CDR3 region has 14 residues. V was shortened by 4 bases and J by 2 bases, with 10 bases between the two germline ends. CDR1 and CDR2 (germline): SGHNT, YYREEE (reference sequence).

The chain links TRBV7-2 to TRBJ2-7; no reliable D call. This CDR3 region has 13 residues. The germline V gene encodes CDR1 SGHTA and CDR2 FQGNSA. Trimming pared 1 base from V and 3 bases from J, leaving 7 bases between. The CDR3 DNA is TGTGCCAGCAGCTTAGGTCCGTACTACGAGCAGTACTTC. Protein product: CASSLGPYYEQYF.

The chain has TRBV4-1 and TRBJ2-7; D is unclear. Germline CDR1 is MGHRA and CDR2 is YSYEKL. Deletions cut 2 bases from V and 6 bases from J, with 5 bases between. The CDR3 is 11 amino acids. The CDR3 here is CASSQSGEQYF. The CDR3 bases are TGCGCCAGCAGCCAATCGGGCGAGCAGTACTTC.

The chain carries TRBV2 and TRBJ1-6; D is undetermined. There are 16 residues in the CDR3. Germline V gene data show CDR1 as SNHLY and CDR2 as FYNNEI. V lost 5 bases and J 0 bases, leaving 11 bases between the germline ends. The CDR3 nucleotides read TGTGCCAGCAGTAACGGGATAAGCTCCTATAATTCACCCCTCCACTTT. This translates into CASSNGISSYNSPLHF.

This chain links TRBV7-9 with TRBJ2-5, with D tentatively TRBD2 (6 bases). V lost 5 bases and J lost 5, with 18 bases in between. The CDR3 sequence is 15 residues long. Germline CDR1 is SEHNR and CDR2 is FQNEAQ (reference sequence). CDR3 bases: TGTGCCAGCAGCCCCCCAGGACGGGAGTGGGAGACCCAGTACTTC. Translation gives CASSPPGREWETQYF.

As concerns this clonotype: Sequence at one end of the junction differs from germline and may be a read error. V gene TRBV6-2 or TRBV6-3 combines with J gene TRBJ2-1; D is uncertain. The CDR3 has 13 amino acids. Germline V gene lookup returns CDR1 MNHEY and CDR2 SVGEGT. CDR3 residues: CASNYRANNEQFF. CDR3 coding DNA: TGTGCCAGCAATTACAGAGCGAACAATGAGCAGTTCTTC.

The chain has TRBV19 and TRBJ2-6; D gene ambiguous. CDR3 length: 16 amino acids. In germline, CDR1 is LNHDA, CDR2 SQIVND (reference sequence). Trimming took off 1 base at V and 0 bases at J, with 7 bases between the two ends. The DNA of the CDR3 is TGTGCCAGTAGTATAGTCGGATTCTCTGGGGCCAACGTCCTGACTTTC. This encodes CASSIVGFSGANVLTF.

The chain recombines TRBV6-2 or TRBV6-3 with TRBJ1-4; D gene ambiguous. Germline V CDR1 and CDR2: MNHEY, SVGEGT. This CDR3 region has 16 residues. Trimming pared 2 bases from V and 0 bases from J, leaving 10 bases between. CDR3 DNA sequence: TGTGCCAGCAGTTACAGCGGAGTTTCAACTAATGAAAAACTGTTTTTT. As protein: CASSYSGVSTNEKLFF.

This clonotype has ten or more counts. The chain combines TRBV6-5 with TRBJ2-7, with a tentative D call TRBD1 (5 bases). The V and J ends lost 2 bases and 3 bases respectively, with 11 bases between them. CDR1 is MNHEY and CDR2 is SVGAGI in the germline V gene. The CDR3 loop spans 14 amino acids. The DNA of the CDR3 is TGTGCCAGCAGTTACGAGCAAAGGGGCTACGAGCAGTACTTC. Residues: CASSYEQRGYEQYF.

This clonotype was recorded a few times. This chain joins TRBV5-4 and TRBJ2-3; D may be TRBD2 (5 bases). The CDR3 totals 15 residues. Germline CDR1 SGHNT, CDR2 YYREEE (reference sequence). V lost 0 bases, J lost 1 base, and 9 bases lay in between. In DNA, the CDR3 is TGTGCCAGCAGCTTGGCCGGGGTCGGCACAGATACGCAGTATTTT. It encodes CASSLAGVGTDTQYF.

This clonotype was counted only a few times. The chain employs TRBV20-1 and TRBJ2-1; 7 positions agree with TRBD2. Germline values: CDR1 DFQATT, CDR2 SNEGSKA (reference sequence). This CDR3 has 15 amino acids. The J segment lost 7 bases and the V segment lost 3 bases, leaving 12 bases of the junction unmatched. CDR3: CSARAVGTTGNEQFF. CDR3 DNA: TGCAGTGCTAGGGCGGTGGGGACTACCGGTAATGAGCAGTTCTTC.

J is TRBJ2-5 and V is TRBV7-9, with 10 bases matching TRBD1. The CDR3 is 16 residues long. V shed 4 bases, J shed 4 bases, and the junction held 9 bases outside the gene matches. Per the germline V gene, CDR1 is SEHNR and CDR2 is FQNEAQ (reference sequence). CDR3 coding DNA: TGTGCCAGCAGCTCCCCTTGGGACAGGGGATCAGAGACCCAGTACTTC. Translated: CASSSPWDRGSETQYF.

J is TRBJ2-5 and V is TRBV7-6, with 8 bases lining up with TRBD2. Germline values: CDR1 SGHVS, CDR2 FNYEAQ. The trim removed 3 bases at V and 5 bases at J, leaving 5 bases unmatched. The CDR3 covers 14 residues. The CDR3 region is CASSFTGGSETQYF. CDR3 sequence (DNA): TGTGCCAGCAGCTTTACGGGGGGGTCGGAGACCCAGTACTTC.

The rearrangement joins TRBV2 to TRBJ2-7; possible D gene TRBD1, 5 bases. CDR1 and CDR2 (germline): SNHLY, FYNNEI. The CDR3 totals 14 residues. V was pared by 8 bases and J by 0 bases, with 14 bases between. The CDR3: CASPGPRGSYEQYV. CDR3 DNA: TGTGCCAGCCCCGGACCTAGGGGCTCCTACGAGCAGTACGTC.

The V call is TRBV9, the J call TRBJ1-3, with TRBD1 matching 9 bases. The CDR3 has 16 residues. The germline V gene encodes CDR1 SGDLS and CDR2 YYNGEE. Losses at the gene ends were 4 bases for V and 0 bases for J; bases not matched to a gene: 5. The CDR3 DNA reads TGTGCCAGCAGCTCACAGGGGGCAAACTCTGGAAACACCATATATTTT. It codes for CASSSQGANSGNTIYF.

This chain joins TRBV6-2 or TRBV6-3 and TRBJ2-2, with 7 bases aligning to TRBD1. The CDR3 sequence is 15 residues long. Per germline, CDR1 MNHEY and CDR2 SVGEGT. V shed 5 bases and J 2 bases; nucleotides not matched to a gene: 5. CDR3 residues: CASSVDRVNTGELFF. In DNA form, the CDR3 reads TGTGCCAGCAGTGTAGACAGGGTTAACACCGGGGAGCTGTTTTTT.

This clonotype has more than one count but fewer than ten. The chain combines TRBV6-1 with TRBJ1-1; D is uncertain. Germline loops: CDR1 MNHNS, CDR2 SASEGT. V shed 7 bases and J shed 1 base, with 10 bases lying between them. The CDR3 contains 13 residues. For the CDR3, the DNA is TGTGCCAGCACCCCAGAGGGGAACACTGAAGCTTTCTTT. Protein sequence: CASTPEGNTEAFF.

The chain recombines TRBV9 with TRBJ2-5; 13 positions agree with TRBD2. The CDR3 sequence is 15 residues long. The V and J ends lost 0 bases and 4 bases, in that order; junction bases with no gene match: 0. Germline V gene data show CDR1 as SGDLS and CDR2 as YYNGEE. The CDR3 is CASSVGTSGGETQYF. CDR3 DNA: TGTGCCAGCAGCGTAGGGACTAGCGGGGGAGAGACCCAGTACTTC.

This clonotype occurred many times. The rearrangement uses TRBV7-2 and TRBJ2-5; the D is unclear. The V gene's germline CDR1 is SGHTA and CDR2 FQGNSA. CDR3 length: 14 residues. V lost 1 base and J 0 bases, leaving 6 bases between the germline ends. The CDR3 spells CASSLGPYQETQYF. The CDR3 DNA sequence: TGTGCCAGCAGCTTAGGACCGTACCAAGAGACCCAGTACTTC.

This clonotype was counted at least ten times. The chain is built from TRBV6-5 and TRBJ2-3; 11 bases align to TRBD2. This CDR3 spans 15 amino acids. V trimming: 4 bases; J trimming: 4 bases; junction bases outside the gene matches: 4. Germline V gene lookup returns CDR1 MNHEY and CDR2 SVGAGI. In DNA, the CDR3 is TGTGCCAGCAGTTCCCTAGCGGGGGGTGCAGATACGCAGTATTTT. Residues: CASSSLAGGADTQYF.

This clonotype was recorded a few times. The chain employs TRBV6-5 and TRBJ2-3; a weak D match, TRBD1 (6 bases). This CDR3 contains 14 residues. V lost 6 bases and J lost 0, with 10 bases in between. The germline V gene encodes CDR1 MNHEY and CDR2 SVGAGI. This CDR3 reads CASRRDISTDTQYF. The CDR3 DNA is TGTGCCAGCAGACGGGACATCAGCACAGATACGCAGTATTTT.